This T cell receptor beta chain was found in a study of shared clonotypes between healthy human individuals. Study results and limitations: In general, naive subsets displayed greater estimated richness than memory subsets did.

After removal of 7 bases from V and 0 bases from J, the junction contained 14 bases not matched to a gene. CDR1 is SGHRS and CDR2 is YFSETQ in the germline V gene. The CDR3 has 17 residues. With respect to this clone: Its target is not known.

Sequencing used immunoSEQ multiplex PCR; TCRdb keeps in-frame clones, though not all of them. This sample has some 2.1 million clones; 85% to 95% occur once, and the top ten carry roughly 0.13%. Nashville, Tennessee was home to all donors, who were Caucasian adults. The chain joins TRBV5-1 to TRBJ2-5, with 8 bases aligning to TRBD2. The receptor was derived from a man younger than 30 in good health. Source material: naive CD4+ T cells sorted from blood. Subset denoted: CD45RA+ positively selected. The DNA for the CDR3 is TGCGCCAGCCGGAGGTCAAGCGGGGGCCTAAACCAAGAGACCCAGTACTTC. This encodes CASRRSSGGLNQETQYF.